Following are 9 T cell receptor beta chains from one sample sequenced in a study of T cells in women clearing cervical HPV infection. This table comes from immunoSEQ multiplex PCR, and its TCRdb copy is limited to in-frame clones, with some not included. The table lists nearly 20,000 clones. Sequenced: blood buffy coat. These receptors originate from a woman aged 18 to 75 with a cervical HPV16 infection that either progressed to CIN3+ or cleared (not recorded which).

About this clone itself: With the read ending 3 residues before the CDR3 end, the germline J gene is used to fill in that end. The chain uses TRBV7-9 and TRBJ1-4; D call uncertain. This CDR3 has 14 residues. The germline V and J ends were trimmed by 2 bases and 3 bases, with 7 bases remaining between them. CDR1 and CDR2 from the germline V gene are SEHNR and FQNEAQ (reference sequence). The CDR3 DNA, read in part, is TGTGCCAGCAGCTTAACAAAGGCTAATGAAAAA. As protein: CASSLTKANEK. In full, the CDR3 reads CASSLTKANEKLFF.

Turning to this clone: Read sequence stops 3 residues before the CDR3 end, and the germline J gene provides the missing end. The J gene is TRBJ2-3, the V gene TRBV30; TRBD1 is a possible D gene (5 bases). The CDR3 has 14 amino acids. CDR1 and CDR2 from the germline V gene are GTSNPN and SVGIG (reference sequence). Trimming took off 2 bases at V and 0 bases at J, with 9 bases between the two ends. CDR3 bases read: TGTGCCTGGAGTCAGGGAATAAGCACAGATACG. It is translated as CAWSQGISTDT. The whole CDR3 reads CAWSQGISTDTQYF.

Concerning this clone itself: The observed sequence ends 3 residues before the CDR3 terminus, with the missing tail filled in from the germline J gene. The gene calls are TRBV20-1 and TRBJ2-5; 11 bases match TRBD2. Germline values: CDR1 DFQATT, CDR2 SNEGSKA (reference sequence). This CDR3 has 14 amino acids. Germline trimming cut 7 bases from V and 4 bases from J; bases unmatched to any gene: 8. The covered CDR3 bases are TGCAGTGTGGAGCTAGCGGGGGGAGGAGAGACC. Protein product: CSVELAGGGET. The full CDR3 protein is CSVELAGGGETQYF.

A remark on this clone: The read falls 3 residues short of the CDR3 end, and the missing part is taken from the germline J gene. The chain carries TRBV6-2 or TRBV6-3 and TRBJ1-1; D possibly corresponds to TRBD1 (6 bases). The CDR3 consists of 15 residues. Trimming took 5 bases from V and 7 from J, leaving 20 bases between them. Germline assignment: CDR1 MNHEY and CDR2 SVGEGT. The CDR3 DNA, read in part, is TGTGCCAGCAGTCTCGGGGGGGCTTTTGCGGTTGAA. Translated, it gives CASSLGGAFAVE. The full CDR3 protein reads CASSLGGAFAVEAFF.

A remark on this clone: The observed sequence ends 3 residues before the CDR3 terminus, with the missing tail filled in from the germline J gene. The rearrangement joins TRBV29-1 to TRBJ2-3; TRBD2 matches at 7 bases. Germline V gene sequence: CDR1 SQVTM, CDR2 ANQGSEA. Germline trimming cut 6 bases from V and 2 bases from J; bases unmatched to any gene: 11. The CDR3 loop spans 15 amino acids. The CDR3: CSVPGGSSTTDTQYF. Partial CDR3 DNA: TGCAGCGTCCCGGGGGGTTCGTCAACCACAGATACG.

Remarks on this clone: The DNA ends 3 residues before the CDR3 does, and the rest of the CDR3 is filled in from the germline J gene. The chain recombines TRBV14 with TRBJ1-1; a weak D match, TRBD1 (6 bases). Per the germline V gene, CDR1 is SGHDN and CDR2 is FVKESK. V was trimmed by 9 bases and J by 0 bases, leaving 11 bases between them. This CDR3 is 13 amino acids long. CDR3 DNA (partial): TGTGCCAGTACTGGACAGCTGAACACTGAA. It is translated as CASTGQLNTE. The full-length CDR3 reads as CASTGQLNTEAFF.

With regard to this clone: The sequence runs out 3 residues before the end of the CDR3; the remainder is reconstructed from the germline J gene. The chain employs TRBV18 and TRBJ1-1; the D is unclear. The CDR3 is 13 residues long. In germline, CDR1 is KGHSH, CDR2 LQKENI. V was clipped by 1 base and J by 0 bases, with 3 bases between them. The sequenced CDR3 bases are TGTGCCAGCTCACCACTCATGAACACTGAA. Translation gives CASSPLMNTE. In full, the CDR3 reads CASSPLMNTEAFF.

CDR3 protein: CASRQDNQPQHF. Partial CDR3 DNA: TGTGCCAGCAGACAGGACAATCAGCCC. The genes are TRBV4-2 and TRBJ1-5; D perhaps matches TRBD1 (5 bases). The read ends 3 residues shy of where the CDR3 ends; the end is completed using the germline J gene. The CDR3 has 12 residues. Germline CDR1 reads LGHNA; CDR2 reads YNFKEQ. Trimming stripped 6 bases from V and 3 bases from J, with 6 bases between.

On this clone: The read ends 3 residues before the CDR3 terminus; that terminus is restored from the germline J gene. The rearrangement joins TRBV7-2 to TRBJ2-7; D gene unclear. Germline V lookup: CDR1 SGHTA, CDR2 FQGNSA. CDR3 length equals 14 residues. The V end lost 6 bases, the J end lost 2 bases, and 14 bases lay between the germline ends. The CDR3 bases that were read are TGTGCCAGCAGACTTGATCTAGGAACCTACGAG. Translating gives CASRLDLGTYE. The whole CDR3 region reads CASRLDLGTYEQYF.